The 18 T cell receptor beta chains presented below share a single source sample, sequenced in a study of blood T cell repertoires in COVID-19. TCRdb keeps only in-frame clones here, not all; method: immunoSEQ multiplex PCR. The sample contains about 190,000 clones, around 86% of which appear only once. The sequencing sample was made of peripheral blood. These receptors were obtained from a man in his forties with acute or convalescent COVID-19.

The CDR3 sequence: CASSYPRGGFADTQYF. The CDR3 DNA is TGTGCCAGCAGTTACCCCCGGGGGGGCTTCGCAGATACGCAGTATTTT. The chain employs TRBV6-2 or TRBV6-3 and TRBJ2-3, with 8 positions matching TRBD2. The V and J ends lost 2 bases and 4 bases, in that order; junction bases with no gene match: 8. Germline CDR1 MNHEY, CDR2 SVGEGT. The CDR3 totals 16 residues.

V is TRBV5-5 and J is TRBJ2-2, with a possible D match to TRBD2 (5 bases). The V gene's germline CDR1 is SGHKS and CDR2 YYEKEE (reference sequence). V lost 2 bases and J 2 bases, leaving 7 bases between the germline ends. The CDR3 loop spans 14 amino acids. CDR3 in DNA: TGTGCCAGCAGCTTCCGGGATAACACCGGGGAGCTGTTTTTT. This encodes CASSFRDNTGELFF. Full variable domain (rest looked up from reference TRBV5-5 and TRBJ2-2): DAGVTQSPTHLIKTRGQQVTLRCSPISGHKSVSWYQQVLGQGPQFIFQYYEKEERGRGNFPDRFSARQFPNYSSELNVNALLLGDSALYLCASSFRDNTGELFFGEGSRLTVL.

This chain joins TRBV30 and TRBJ2-5, with 10 bases fitting TRBD2. CDR1 is GTSNPN, CDR2 SVGIG, per germline (reference sequence). The CDR3 sequence is 17 residues long. The junction had 13 bases not matched to a gene; V was cut back by 0 bases and J by 6 bases. The CDR3 DNA reads TGTGCCTGGAGTGTACGGGTAGCGGGGGGCCGGGTGAAGACCCAGTACTTC. Its translation is CAWSVRVAGGRVKTQYF.

V gene TRBV2 combines with J gene TRBJ1-4; 7 nucleotides agree with TRBD1. Germline trimming cut 8 bases from V and 2 bases from J; bases unmatched to any gene: 14. The germline V gene has CDR1 SNHLY and CDR2 FYNNEI. The CDR3 extends over 17 amino acids. DNA of the CDR3: TGTGCCAGCCTTAGTAGTTACAGGGGAACGACTAATGAAAAACTGTTTTTT. Translated: CASLSSYRGTTNEKLFF.

The V and J genes are TRBV30 and TRBJ1-6; 11 positions match TRBD1. The V and J ends lost 5 bases and 5 bases, in that order; junction bases with no gene match: 2. The germline CDR1 and CDR2 sequences are GTSNPN and SVGIG (reference sequence). The CDR3 contains 14 residues. CDR3 region: CAWGQGANNSPLHF. The DNA for the CDR3 is TGTGCCTGGGGACAGGGGGCAAATAATTCACCCCTCCACTTT. Full variable domain (outside the CDR3, taken from reference TRBV30 and TRBJ1-6): SQTIHQWPATLVQPVGSPLSLECTVEGTSNPNLYWYRQAAGRGLQLLFYSVGIGQISSEVPQNLSASRPQDRQFILSSKKLLLSDSGFYLCAWGQGANNSPLHFGNGTRLTVT.

The genes are TRBV7-2 and TRBJ1-6, with a possible D match to TRBD1 (5 bases). V was trimmed by 1 base and J by 6 bases, leaving 7 bases between them. This CDR3 is 14 amino acids long. CDR1 and CDR2 from the germline V gene are SGHTA and FQGNSA. The CDR3 DNA reads TGTGCCAGCAGCTTAGTAGGGGTTAATTCACCCCTCCACTTT. Translated: CASSLVGVNSPLHF.

The CDR3 here is CASSLEGANEQFF. The CDR3 DNA reads TGTGCCAGCAGCTTAGAGGGGGCGAATGAGCAGTTCTTC. This chain links TRBV7-9 with TRBJ2-1; the match to TRBD1 covers 7 bases. The CDR3 has 13 amino acids. Per germline, CDR1 SEHNR and CDR2 FQNEAQ (reference sequence). Unmatched junction bases numbered 1, after V lost 1 base and J lost 7 bases.

The CDR3 DNA reads TGTGCCCGGAACCTGGGAGGACTGGTCGGTGGCTACACCTTC. It codes for CARNLGGLVGGYTF. The chain recombines TRBV30 with TRBJ1-2, with D hard to call. The V end lost 8 bases, the J end lost 7 bases, and 23 bases lay between the germline ends. Germline V gene sequence: CDR1 GTSNPN, CDR2 SVGIG (reference sequence). This CDR3 is built from 14 residues. The full variable domain, rest sourced from reference TRBV30 and TRBJ1-2, is SQTIHQWPATLVQPVGSPLSLECTVEGTSNPNLYWYRQAAGRGLQLLFYSVGIGQISSEVPQNLSASRPQDRQFILSSKKLLLSDSGFYLCARNLGGLVGGYTFGSGTRLTVV.

The chain combines TRBV28 with TRBJ2-7; 9 nucleotides line up with TRBD1. V trimming: 6 bases; J trimming: 7 bases; junction bases outside the gene matches: 16. This CDR3 has 16 amino acids. Germline CDR1 MDHEN, CDR2 SYDVKM. CDR3 protein: CASSRSGGQGFFEQYF. The CDR3 DNA sequence: TGTGCCAGCAGCAGAAGCGGAGGACAGGGGTTCTTTGAGCAGTACTTC.

The CDR3 DNA reads as TGTGCCAGCAGCGTAGGGGACTCGAATGAAAAACTGTTTTTT. This encodes CASSVGDSNEKLFF. The chain carries TRBV9 and TRBJ1-4; tentatively, D is TRBD1 (5 bases). CDR1 and CDR2 (germline): SGDLS, YYNGEE. The CDR3 runs to 14 residues. Deletions cut 0 bases from V and 5 bases from J, with 8 bases between.

This chain connects TRBV3-1 (or the pseudogene TRBV3-2) to TRBJ2-7; D is perhaps TRBD2 (6 bases). The germline CDR1 and CDR2 sequences are LGHDT and YNNKEL (reference sequence). Trimming removed 7 bases from V and 3 bases from J, with 16 bases in between. CDR3 length: 14 residues. The CDR3 DNA is TGTGCCAGCAAGAAAGGGGCCGGGAGCTACGAGCAGTACTTC. It yields the protein CASKKGAGSYEQYF.

The CDR3 DNA is TGTGCCAGCAGTTACCGGGACAGCAGAGGCTACGAGCAGTACTTC. Translated: CASSYRDSRGYEQYF. The chain combines TRBV6-2 or TRBV6-3 with TRBJ2-7; 7 bases match TRBD1. Unmatched junction bases numbered 7, after V lost 2 bases and J lost 3 bases. Per the germline V gene, CDR1 is MNHEY and CDR2 is SVGEGT. The CDR3 consists of 15 residues.

This chain uses TRBV11-2 with TRBJ1-5, with no clear D. V gave up 0 bases and J gave up 5 bases, with 5 bases separating them. The CDR3 extends over 13 amino acids. Germline assignment: CDR1 SGHAT and CDR2 FQNNGV. For the CDR3, the DNA is TGTGCCAGCAGCTTAGATCTTGATCAGCCCCAGCATTTT. Its protein is CASSLDLDQPQHF.

J is TRBJ2-7 and V is TRBV7-9; D is ambiguous. In germline, CDR1 is SEHNR, CDR2 FQNEAQ (reference sequence). Trimming left V 3 bases short and J 6 bases short, with 9 bases between. CDR3 length equals 12 residues. The CDR3 DNA reads as TGTGCCAGCAGCTTCGCAGGTGGCGAGCAGTACTTC. It specifies CASSFAGGEQYF.

The CDR3 here is CSVEGRQMNTEAFF. CDR3 nucleotide sequence: TGCAGCGTTGAGGGCAGGCAGATGAACACTGAAGCTTTCTTT. This chain links TRBV29-1 with TRBJ1-1; no clear D gene. Germline lookup yields CDR1 SQVTM and CDR2 ANQGSEA. This CDR3 is built from 14 residues. V was shortened by 3 bases and J by 0 bases, with 11 bases between the two germline ends.

The V call is TRBV30, the J call TRBJ2-5; 9 bases are a match to TRBD1. V trimming: 4 bases; J trimming: 1 base; junction bases outside the gene matches: 13. The CDR3 spans 17 residues. CDR1 GTSNPN and CDR2 SVGIG come from the germline V gene (reference sequence). The CDR3 coding sequence is TGTGCCTGGATCCGGGACAGGGTACTCGTCGGCCAAGAGACCCAGTACTTC. Encoded protein: CAWIRDRVLVGQETQYF.

This CDR3 is CASSYGTGGGTQYF. CDR3 in DNA: TGTGCCAGCAGTTACGGGACAGGGGGTGGGACCCAGTACTTC. This chain connects TRBV6-5 to TRBJ2-5; 11 nucleotides line up with TRBD1. Germline V gene lookup returns CDR1 MNHEY and CDR2 SVGAGI. The J segment lost 7 bases and the V segment lost 2 bases, leaving 3 bases of the junction unmatched. This CDR3 region has 14 residues.

The chain employs TRBV6-5 and TRBJ2-1, with D maybe TRBD2 (6 bases). CDR1 is MNHEY, CDR2 SVGAGI, per germline. The CDR3 extends over 14 amino acids. V lost 6 bases, J lost 8 bases, and 17 bases lay in between. In DNA, the CDR3 is TGTGCCAGCAGCCCGGGGGTTTGGTTTCATGAGCAGTTCTTC. This translates into CASSPGVWFHEQFF.